This TCR beta chain was sequenced during a study of shared T cell receptors in the human thymus. The repertoire was sequenced with immunoSEQ multiplex PCR; TCRdb's copy has only in-frame clones and lacks some. The sample carries some 700,000 clones, 75% to 90% recorded once. The germline CDR1 and CDR2 sequences are SGHAT and FQNNGV. V shed 5 bases, J shed 1 base, and the junction held 12 bases outside the gene matches. The length of the CDR3 is 17 residues. This sample was also put to use in a study of human thymus T cells. As reported in that work: The source of the thymus tissue was resections taken during corrective heart surgery. Thymic as well as blood repertoires seemed to favor certain V and J genes unevenly.

The specimen sequenced was thymocytes. The chain carries TRBV11-2 and TRBJ2-3, with TRBD1 matching over 7 bases. The TCR originated in a girl under three years old with a congenital heart defect. The CDR3 nucleotides read TGTGCCAGCAGCGTACCGTTGACAGGGTTGGGCACAGATACGCAGTATTTT. It codes for CASSVPLTGLGTDTQYF. The full variable domain, rest sourced from reference TRBV11-2 and TRBJ2-3, is EAGVAQSPRYKIIEKRQSVAFWCNPISGHATLYWYQQILGQGPKLLIQFQNNGVVDDSQLPKDRFSAERLKGVDSTLKIQPAKLEDSAVYLCASSVPLTGLGTDTQYFGPGTRLTVL.